This entry features one T cell receptor beta chain sequence. Original processing methods: It was from reference gene primer amplification that nucleated cell counts were estimated. Data came from immunoSEQ multiplex PCR; TCRdb stores just in-frame clones and leaves some out. V, J and clone size are taken as reported in that table, and D and trimming were inferred from the DNA itself. This table holds approximately 200,000 clones, around 89% found once. The data were obtained in a study of blood T cell repertoires in COVID-19. The V gene's germline CDR1 is SGHTS and CDR2 YDEGEE. J gave up 8 bases and V 0 bases, and 16 bases lay outside the gene matches. This CDR3 region has 17 residues. Enrollees, roughly 18 to 90 years old, lived in 24 US areas. Self-reported history from a screening survey and questionnaire set each donor's cohort. Cohort 3 recovery required two negative PCRs, clearance, or symptom resolution.

Input material: PBMCs or T cells enriched from blood (not recorded which). The TCR originated in a man aged 30 to 45 who had recovered from COVID-19. This chain uses TRBV5-8 with TRBJ1-2; 7 nucleotides match TRBD1. The CDR3: CASSLVGGATPHRGYTF. In nucleotides, the CDR3 is TGTGCCAGCAGCTTGGTAGGGGGCGCTACCCCCCATCGGGGCTACACCTTC.